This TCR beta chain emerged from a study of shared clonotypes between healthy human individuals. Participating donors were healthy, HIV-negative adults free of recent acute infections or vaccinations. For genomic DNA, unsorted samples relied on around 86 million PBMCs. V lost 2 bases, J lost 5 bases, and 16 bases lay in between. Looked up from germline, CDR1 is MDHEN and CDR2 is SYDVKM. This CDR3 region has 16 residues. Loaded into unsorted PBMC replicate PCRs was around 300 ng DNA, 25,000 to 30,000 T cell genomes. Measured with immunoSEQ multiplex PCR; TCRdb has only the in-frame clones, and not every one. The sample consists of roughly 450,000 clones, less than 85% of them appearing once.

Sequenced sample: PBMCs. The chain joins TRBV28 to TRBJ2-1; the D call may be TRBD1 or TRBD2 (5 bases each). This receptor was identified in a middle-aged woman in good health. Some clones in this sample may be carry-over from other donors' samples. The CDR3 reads CASSLRLEGPNNEQFF. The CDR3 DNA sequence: TGTGCCAGCAGTTTAAGGCTAGAGGGGCCGAACAATGAGCAGTTCTTC.